These 20 T cell receptor beta chains originate from one sample sequenced in a study of tissue T cells after allogeneic stem cell transplantation. Time point meaning: mouse harvest day 14 after allogeneic transplant. The graft held 10^6 splenic CD5+ T cells and 10^7 T-cell-depleted bone marrow cells. TCRdb's copy holds only in-frame clones and misses some; the assay was immunoSEQ multiplex PCR. The sample lists fewer than 9,000 clones, about two fifths occurring once. Input material: skin. The source is a female BALB/c mouse given C57BL/6 T cells with graft-versus-host disease after an allogeneic hematopoietic cell transplant.

The table lists this clone with a few counts. Gene names denote mouse genes. The read finishes 1 residue shy of the CDR3 end, and the germline J gene is used to complete it. V usage is TRBV2 and J usage is TRBJ2-5, with TRBD2 identical over 7 bases. CDR3 size: 14 residues. The V and J ends lost 0 bases and 4 bases, in that order; junction bases with no gene match: 1. Germline V gene lookup returns CDR1 LGHNA and CDR2 YSYQKL. CDR3 bases read: TGTGCCAGCAGCCAAGATGGGGGGAAAGACACCCAGTAC. As protein: CASSQDGGKDTQY. The full-length CDR3 reads as CASSQDGGKDTQYF.

Concerning this clone: These gene names are mouse names. The read falls 1 residue short of the CDR3 end, and the missing part is taken from the germline J gene. The genes are TRBV26 and TRBJ1-4, with D hard to call. This CDR3 spans 14 amino acids. Trimming pared 7 bases from V and 0 bases from J, leaving 9 bases between. The germline gives CDR1 KGHPV, CDR2 FQNQEV (reference sequence). The chain's CDR3 is CASTRGISNERLFF. The DNA read from the CDR3 is TGTGCCAGCACCCGGGGAATTTCCAACGAAAGATTATTT.

Worth noting for this clone: Mouse gene names and germline throughout. The read falls 1 residue short of the CDR3 end, and the missing part is taken from the germline J gene. The chain combines TRBV26 with TRBJ1-6; 9 nucleotides match TRBD1. TRBJ1-6 is known as an ORF, though its function is uncertain. CDR1 is KGHPV, CDR2 FQNQEV, per germline (reference sequence). The CDR3 has 14 amino acids. V dropped 2 bases and J dropped 9; count of bases not matched to a gene: 2. CDR3 region: CASSLGQGSSPLYF. The CDR3 DNA, read in part, is TGTGCCAGCAGTCTGGGACAGGGGAGTTCGCCCCTCTAC.

As concerns this clone: Gene and germline names: mouse. The read stops 1 residue short of the end of the CDR3; the missing end is completed from the germline J gene. The chain links TRBV26 to TRBJ2-4; 11 bases are shared with TRBD2. After removal of 4 bases from V and 4 bases from J, the junction contained 4 bases not matched to a gene. CDR3 length: 15 residues. The V gene's germline CDR1 is KGHPV and CDR2 FQNQEV (reference sequence). The DNA read from the CDR3 is TGTGCCAGCAGTCCTCGACTGGGGGGGGAAAACACCTTGTAC. This translates into CASSPRLGGENTLY. From start to end, the CDR3 is CASSPRLGGENTLYF.

Regarding this clone: Gene names and germline match the mouse. The CDR3 spells CGASNANTEVFF. The DNA read from the CDR3 is TGTGGTGCTAGCAATGCAAACACAGAAGTCTTC. This chain uses TRBV20 with TRBJ1-1; D gene unclear. The read stops 1 residue short of the end of the CDR3; the missing end is completed from the germline J gene. V lost 3 bases to trimming and J lost 0 bases, with 5 bases between them. Germline V gives CDR1 GFQATS, CDR2 STVNSAI. The CDR3 totals 12 residues.

By share of the sample, this clone is medium-sized. Gene and germline names: mouse. The read ends 1 residue shy of where the CDR3 ends; the end is completed using the germline J gene. V gene TRBV13-1 combines with J gene TRBJ1-2, with 7 bases aligning to TRBD1. Germline V lookup: CDR1 NSHNY, CDR2 SYGAGN. The CDR3 consists of 13 residues. V shed 5 bases, J shed 2 bases, and the junction held 3 bases outside the gene matches. CDR3 residues: CASRDRENSDYTF. The DNA read from the CDR3 is TGTGCCAGCAGAGACAGGGAGAACTCCGACTACACC.

For this clone: The gene symbols are mouse symbols. The observed sequence ends 1 residue before the CDR3 terminus, with the missing tail filled in from the germline J gene. V gene TRBV5 combines with J gene TRBJ1-4; TRBD1 aligns across 7 bases. Trimming took 4 bases from V and 0 from J; bases not matched to a gene: 2. Germline CDR1 LGHNA, CDR2 YNLKQL (reference sequence). The CDR3 has 15 residues. The CDR3 loop is CASSRGTVSNERLFF. Incomplete CDR3 DNA: TGTGCCAGCAGCCGAGGGACAGTTTCCAACGAAAGATTATTT.

This clone has just a few counts. Each gene name is a mouse one. The read stops 1 residue short of the end of the CDR3; the missing end is completed from the germline J gene. V is TRBV20 and J is TRBJ2-5, with a possible D match to TRBD2 (5 bases). The CDR3 runs 14 residues. Germline V lookup: CDR1 GFQATS, CDR2 STVNSAI. V shed 0 bases and J shed 6 bases, with 13 bases lying between them. The part of the CDR3 DNA that was read is TGTGGTGCTAGGGATCCCGGGTTGGGGGACACCCAGTAC. Protein product: CGARDPGLGDTQY. The entire CDR3 protein is CGARDPGLGDTQYF.

In this sample, this clone turned up a few times. Mouse names are used for the genes. The sequenced fragment ends 1 residue before the CDR3 boundary, so the rest is inferred from the germline J gene. V is TRBV23 and J is TRBJ1-5; TRBD1, as called in the table, went unchecked against the DNA. CDR3 size: 14 residues. CDR1 and CDR2 (germline): KGHTA, FQNQQP. This chain's CDR3 is CSSSHSGTNQAPLF. The sequenced part of the CDR3 DNA is TGCTCCAGCAGTCACTCCGGGACAAACCAGGCTCCGCTT.

Points on this clone: The germline and genes are mouse ones. The read terminates 1 residue before the CDR3 end, so the remaining end is supplied by the germline J gene. This sequence joins TRBV16 and TRBJ1-4, with D possibly being TRBD1 (5 bases). The CDR3 spans 13 residues. Germline CDR1 and CDR2: SGHSA and FRNQAP. V was trimmed by 1 base and J by 7 bases, leaving 7 bases between them. CDR3 loop: CASSLGGSERLFF. The DNA read from the CDR3 is TGTGCAAGCAGCTTAGGGGGGAGCGAAAGATTATTT.

Notes on this clone: The gene symbols are mouse symbols. The read falls 1 residue short of the CDR3 end, and the missing part is taken from the germline J gene. J is TRBJ1-1 and V is TRBV3; 7 bases line up with TRBD1. The CDR3 has 14 amino acids. The V gene end was trimmed by 2 bases and the J gene end by 1 base; junction bases not matched to a gene: 1. Germline V lookup: CDR1 SNHLY, CDR2 FYNGKV (reference sequence). The CDR3 protein is CASSLHRGNTEVFF. The sequenced CDR3 bases are TGTGCCAGCAGCTTACACAGGGGAAACACAGAAGTCTTC. The whole variable domain, filled in from reference TRBV3 and TRBJ1-1, reads GPKVLQIPSHQIIDMGQMVTLNCDPVSNHLYFYWYKQILGQQMEFLVNFYNGKVMEKSKLFKDQFSVERPDGSYFTLKIQPTALEDSAVYFCASSLHRGNTEVFFGKGTRLTVV.

This clone came up a few times. Each gene name is a mouse one. The CDR3 extends 1 residue past the end of the read, so its final part is completed from the germline J gene. The V and J genes are TRBV26 and TRBJ1-3; TRBD1 agrees at 8 bases. Unmatched junction bases numbered 10, after V lost 2 bases and J lost 4 bases. Looked up from germline, CDR1 is KGHPV and CDR2 is FQNQEV (reference sequence). The CDR3 has 17 residues. CDR3 DNA, as far as it was read: TGTGCCAGCAGTCTGGTCTACGGCAGGGGGCGAGGAAATACGCTCTAT. As protein: CASSLVYGRGRGNTLY. In full, the CDR3 is CASSLVYGRGRGNTLYF.

This clone was recorded once. Gene names are mouse gene names. The missing CDR3 end, 1 residue past where the read stops, is filled in from the germline J gene. J is TRBJ1-6 and V is TRBV12-2; no firm D call. TRBJ1-6 counts as an open reading frame of uncertain function. Germline V gene data show CDR1 as SGHLS and CDR2 as HYDKME. V was pared by 0 bases and J by 0 bases, with 5 bases between. This CDR3 is built from 15 residues. CDR3 bases read: TGTGCCAGCTCTCTCGACAATTCCTATAATTCGCCCCTCTAC. The encoded protein is CASSLDNSYNSPLY. The full-length CDR3 reads as CASSLDNSYNSPLYF.

This clone appeared a single time. Germline and genes: mouse. The sequence runs out 1 residue before the end of the CDR3; the remainder is reconstructed from the germline J gene. The rearrangement uses TRBV16 and TRBJ1-2; D gene unclear. The germline CDR1 and CDR2 sequences are SGHSA and FRNQAP. CDR3 length equals 13 residues. Trimming left V 4 bases short and J 1 base short, with 7 bases between. CDR3 DNA (partial): TGTGCAAGCAGCTCCGACAAAAACTCCGACTACACC. Residues: CASSSDKNSDYT. The whole CDR3 sequence reads CASSSDKNSDYTF.

This clone turned up a few times. Gene names follow the mouse nomenclature. The sequence runs out 1 residue before the end of the CDR3; the remainder is reconstructed from the germline J gene. The chain uses TRBV12-1 and TRBJ2-7, with TRBD2 matching 12 bases. J was trimmed by 0 bases and V by 1 base; bases with no gene match: 3. The CDR3 extends over 16 amino acids. CDR1 SGHSN and CDR2 HYEKVE come from the germline V gene. The CDR3 bases that were read are TGTGCCAGCTCTCTTCGGGACTGGGGGGACTCCTATGAACAGTAC. Its translation is CASSLRDWGDSYEQY. The CDR3 as a whole reads CASSLRDWGDSYEQYF.

This clone was recorded only once. All gene names here are mouse names. CDR3 loop: CASSLEGHNNQAPLF. CDR3 bases read: TGTGCAAGCAGCTTAGAGGGACATAACAACCAGGCTCCGCTT. This sequence joins TRBV16 and TRBJ1-5, with D possibly being TRBD1 (6 bases). The read gets to within 1 residue of the CDR3 end, and the germline J gene fills in the rest. V gave up 0 bases and J gave up 0 bases, with 6 bases separating them. This CDR3 is built from 15 residues. The V gene's germline CDR1 is SGHSA and CDR2 FRNQAP.

With regard to this clone: Gene names and germline refer to mouse. The read finishes 1 residue shy of the CDR3 end, and the germline J gene is used to complete it. The chain carries TRBV26 and TRBJ1-6, with D possibly matching TRBD1 (5 bases). TRBJ1-6 has ORF status, its function being uncertain. V lost 8 bases and J lost 0, with 5 bases in between. CDR3 length: 13 amino acids. Germline V CDR1 and CDR2: KGHPV, FQNQEV (reference sequence). Partial CDR3 DNA: TGTGCCAGCCAGGGTTCCTATAATTCGCCCCTCTAC. This sequence encodes CASQGSYNSPLY. In full, the CDR3 reads CASQGSYNSPLYF.

Turning to this clone: Each gene name is a mouse one. The CDR3 end falls 1 residue outside the read, so it is completed with the germline J gene. This rearrangement joins TRBV5 to TRBJ1-4, with a weak D call TRBD1 (6 bases). Germline V gene data show CDR1 as LGHNA and CDR2 as YNLKQL (reference sequence). V lost 5 bases and J lost 3, with 7 bases in between. This CDR3 contains 13 residues. The CDR3 is CASSWTANERLFF. The CDR3 DNA, read in part, is TGTGCCAGCAGCTGGACAGCCAACGAAAGATTATTT.

A remark on this clone: The listed genes are named as in mouse. The read is 1 residue too short to cover the CDR3 end, so that end is filled in from the germline J gene. V and J are TRBV19 and TRBJ2-1, with TRBD2 matching over 12 bases. Trimming removed 5 bases from V and 7 bases from J; junction bases left unmatched: 7. CDR1 FNHDT and CDR2 SITEND come from the germline V gene (reference sequence). The CDR3 sequence is 15 residues long. The CDR3 protein is CASSPGLGGGAEQFF. The DNA read from the CDR3 is TGTGCCAGCAGCCCGGGACTGGGGGGCGGGGCTGAGCAGTTC.

In the case of this clone: Germline and genes here are mouse. The CDR3 end is not reached by the read, which stops 1 residue before it; the germline J gene fills it in. V gene TRBV26 combines with J gene TRBJ2-4; 9 positions agree with TRBD2. The CDR3 length is 15 residues. The junction had 1 base not matched to a gene; V was cut back by 2 bases and J by 1 base. Germline CDR1 and CDR2: KGHPV and FQNQEV (reference sequence). CDR3: CASSLTGGRQNTLYF. The sequenced CDR3 bases are TGTGCCAGCAGTCTGACTGGGGGGCGTCAAAACACCTTGTAC.